A selection of T cell receptor beta chains follows, all from one sample in a study of CD8 T cells in Susac syndrome. TCRdb re-called the immunoSEQ multiplex PCR reads with MiXCR, one entry per CDR3 protein. The sample lists 84,000 or so distinct CDR3 sequences, around 94% occurring once. The source material was CD8+ T cells from PBMCs. The receptor source for this set is a human donor with Susac syndrome. CDR3s include the opening cysteine and the closing phenylalanine or tryptophan. Fields, in order: J gene, D gene, V gene, clone size, CDR3 protein, CDR3 DNA. A D gene is named only where the DNA matches it firmly. Expanded clones are given a class, and other clones once, few, many or no size at all.

TRBJ2-7,NA,TRBV13,NA,CASSSIVQGTYEQYF,TGTGCCAGCAGCTCCATAGTACAGGGTACGTACGAGCAGTACTTC
TRBJ2-5,NA,TRBV7-9,NA,CASSPPLGTETQYF,TGTGCCAGCAGCCCCCCCTTGGGCACAGAGACCCAGTACTTC
TRBJ1-1,NA,TRBV12-3/TRBV12-4,NA,CASSPSTGMNTEAFF,TGTGCCAGCAGCCCCTCGACGGGGATGAACACTGAAGCTTTCTTT
TRBJ2-7,TRBD1,TRBV4-3,NA,CASSERQGPGVYEQYF,TGCGCCAGCAGCGAACGACAGGGGCCCGGCGTCTACGAGCAGTACTTC
TRBJ2-4,TRBD1,TRBV29-1,NA,CSVEDGRQGSWNGQYF,TGCAGCGTTGAAGACGGTAGACAGGGATCCTGGAACGGGCAGTACTTC
TRBJ2-6,TRBD1,TRBV19,NA,CASSTGQGANVLTF,TGTGCCAGTAGTACGGGACAGGGAGCCAACGTCCTGACTTTC
TRBJ1-3,NA,TRBV18,NA,CASSPSTGENGNTIYF,TGTGCCAGCTCACCAAGTACGGGAGAGAATGGAAACACCATATATTTT
TRBJ2-1,NA,TRBV13,NA,CASSSDFQPRGTPYNEQFF,TGTGCCAGCAGCTCTGACTTCCAACCCCGGGGGACTCCATACAATGAGCAGTTCTTC
TRBJ2-1,TRBD1,TRBV2,NA,CASRGQGDNEQFF,TGTGCCAGCAGGGGACAGGGAGACAATGAGCAGTTCTTC
TRBJ2-1,TRBD2,TRBV20-1,NA,CSTPVVAGGTGRNEQFF,TGCAGCACTCCGGTGGTAGCGGGGGGCACGGGTAGAAATGAGCAGTTCTTC
TRBJ1-1,TRBD1,TRBV29-1,NA,CSVEQGQGAIVTEAFF,TGCAGCGTTGAACAGGGACAGGGGGCGATTGTTACTGAAGCTTTCTTT
TRBJ1-5,TRBD1,TRBV4-3,NA,CASSQDAGQGAQHF,TGCGCCAGCAGCCAAGATGCCGGACAGGGGGCCCAGCATTTT
TRBJ2-5,NA,TRBV11-3,NA,CASSLRGRDQETQYF,TGTGCCAGCAGCTTAAGGGGGAGGGACCAAGAGACCCAGTACTTC
TRBJ2-5,TRBD2,TRBV6-1,NA,CASSEPRTSGYQETQYF,TGTGCCAGCAGTGAACCTCGGACTAGCGGTTATCAAGAGACCCAGTACTTC
TRBJ2-5,NA,TRBV20-1,NA,CSARDPQAAEETQYF,TGCAGTGCTAGAGACCCCCAGGCAGCGGAAGAGACCCAGTACTTC
TRBJ2-5,NA,TRBV11-2,few,CASSLVDGSPQETQYF,TGTGCCAGCAGCTTAGTAGACGGGAGCCCCCAAGAGACCCAGTACTTC
TRBJ2-3,TRBD1,TRBV2,NA,CASRPTGSTDTQYF,TGTGCCAGCAGGCCGACAGGGTCCACAGATACGCAGTATTTT
TRBJ2-7,TRBD1,TRBV19,NA,CASSPGTGSYEQYF,TGTGCCAGTTCCCCCGGGACAGGGTCCTACGAGCAGTACTTC
TRBJ2-7,TRBD2,TRBV3-1,NA,CASSQTSGGAYEQYF,TGTGCCAGCAGCCAAACTAGCGGGGGGGCCTACGAGCAGTACTTC
TRBJ1-5,TRBD1,TRBV7-2,NA,CASSLGDLTGYDQPQHF,TGTGCCAGCAGCTTGGGTGACTTGACAGGGTACGATCAGCCCCAGCATTTT
TRBJ1-1,NA,TRBV27,NA,CASSLSDSSTEAFF,TGTGCCAGCAGTTTATCGGACAGCAGTACTGAAGCTTTCTTT
TRBJ2-3,TRBD1,TRBV25-1,NA,CASGGQGPDTQYF,TGTGCCAGCGGGGGACAGGGGCCAGATACGCAGTATTTT
TRBJ2-1,TRBD1,TRBV20-1,NA,CSADDDRASSYNEQFF,TGCAGTGCTGACGACGACAGGGCGAGCTCCTACAATGAGCAGTTCTTC
TRBJ2-1,NA,TRBV7-9,NA,CASLNNEQFF,TGTGCCAGCTTAAACAATGAGCAGTTCTTC
TRBJ2-7,NA,TRBV30,NA,CAWSDFSYEQYF,TGTGCCTGGAGTGATTTTAGCTACGAGCAGTACTTC
TRBJ2-7,NA,TRBV20-1,NA,CSASPFVMLAEGSYEQYF,TGCAGTGCTAGCCCCTTTGTAATGCTGGCAGAAGGGTCCTACGAGCAGTACTTC
TRBJ2-7,NA,TRBV10-3,NA,CAISESADGYEQYF,TGTGCCATCAGTGAGTCAGCAGACGGTTACGAGCAGTACTTC
TRBJ2-5,NA,TRBV27,NA,CASSLTAGETQYF,TGTGCCAGCAGTTTGACGGCCGGGGAGACCCAGTACTTC
TRBJ2-7,NA,TRBV7-9,NA,CASSPDSGTSSYEQYF,TGTGCCAGCAGCCCAGACTCCGGGACCTCATCTTACGAGCAGTACTTC
TRBJ2-1,NA,TRBV18,NA,CASSPPDRDNEQFF,TGTGCCAGCTCACCTCCCGATAGGGACAATGAGCAGTTCTTC
TRBJ2-5,TRBD2,TRBV7-8,NA,CASSYQLAGGNLETQYF,TGTGCCAGCAGCTACCAGCTAGCGGGGGGCAACCTAGAGACCCAGTACTTC
TRBJ2-1,TRBD1,TRBV5-1,NA,CASSSGQGLNEQFF,TGCGCCAGCAGCTCGGGACAGGGTTTAAATGAGCAGTTCTTC
TRBJ2-3,TRBD2,TRBV5-1,NA,CASSLASGGFTDTQYF,TGCGCCAGCAGCTTGGCTAGCGGGGGATTCACAGATACGCAGTATTTT
TRBJ2-1,NA,TRBV12-3/TRBV12-4,NA,CASSPGRIYNEQFF,TGTGCCAGCAGTCCGGGACGTATCTACAATGAGCAGTTCTTC
TRBJ2-3,TRBD2,TRBV6-4,NA,CASSGSSGGADTQYF,TGTGCCAGCAGTGGAAGTAGCGGGGGCGCCGATACGCAGTATTTT
TRBJ2-2,TRBD2,TRBV6-1,once,CASSSLAGGGDTGELFF,TGTGCCAGCAGCTCTCTAGCGGGAGGTGGGGACACCGGGGAGCTGTTTTTT
TRBJ2-7,NA,TRBV19,NA,CASSAGASYEQYF,TGTGCCAGTTCCGCGGGGGCTTCATACGAGCAGTACTTC
TRBJ2-2,TRBD1,TRBV4-1,NA,CASSQGPGGKRAGELFF,TGCGCCAGCAGCCAAGGACCAGGGGGTAAAAGGGCCGGGGAGCTGTTTTTT
TRBJ1-2,NA,TRBV7-3,NA,CASSQGPDPGGYTF,TGTGCCAGCAGCCAGGGACCAGACCCCGGGGGCTACACCTTC
TRBJ2-4,TRBD1,TRBV5-1,NA,CASSFGRGQLDLAKNIQYF,TGCGCCAGCAGTTTTGGCCGGGGACAGCTAGATCTAGCCAAAAACATTCAGTACTTC
TRBJ2-2,NA,TRBV4-2,NA,CASSQPWDTANTGELFF,TGTGCCAGCAGCCAACCCTGGGACACCGCGAACACCGGGGAGCTGTTTTTT
TRBJ2-7,TRBD2,TRBV20-1,NA,CSTREAARTSGSYEQYF,TGCAGTACTAGAGAGGCGGCCCGGACTAGCGGCTCCTACGAGCAGTACTTC
TRBJ1-5,NA,TRBV29-1,NA,CSVRPGQPQHF,TGCAGCGTTCGGCCAGGACAGCCCCAGCATTTT
TRBJ2-2,NA,TRBV5-6,once,CASSLSLLVTTNTGELFF,TGTGCCAGCAGCTTGAGTCTATTGGTCACCACGAACACCGGGGAGCTGTTTTTT
TRBJ1-6,NA,TRBV6-1,NA,CASSEEENSPLHF,TGTGCCAGCAGTGAAGAGGAAAATTCACCCCTCCACTTT
TRBJ1-1,NA,TRBV29-1,NA,CSVGGGLTEAFF,TGCAGCGTTGGAGGGGGGTTGACTGAAGCTTTCTTT
TRBJ2-7,TRBD1,TRBV20-1,NA,CSARDPPGTAYEQYF,TGCAGTGCTAGAGATCCTCCCGGGACAGCCTACGAGCAGTACTTC
TRBJ1-2,NA,TRBV12-5,NA,CASGLPPDENSYGYTF,TGTGCTAGTGGTTTGCCTCCCGACGAGAATAGCTATGGCTACACCTTC
TRBJ1-2,TRBD1,TRBV5-4,NA,CASSYPGTGSYGYTF,TGTGCCAGCAGCTACCCCGGGACAGGGAGCTATGGCTACACCTTC
TRBJ2-3,TRBD2,TRBV29-1,NA,CSVDQLAGGPADTQYF,TGCAGCGTTGATCAGCTAGCGGGAGGGCCGGCAGATACGCAGTATTTT
TRBJ2-6,NA,TRBV29-1,NA,CSATPGAGANVLTF,TGCAGCGCCACCCCTGGGGCTGGGGCCAACGTCCTGACTTTC
TRBJ2-3,NA,TRBV4-1,NA,CASSQWDGTDTQYF,TGCGCCAGCAGCCAGTGGGACGGCACAGATACGCAGTATTTT